This TCR beta chain came from a study of patients and donors after allogeneic stem cell transplantation. The V and J ends lost 5 bases and 9 bases respectively, with 17 bases between them. The CDR3 runs to 13 residues. CDR1 is MNHNS, CDR2 SASEGT, per germline. Via MiXCR, TCRdb re-called the RT-PCR reads, giving one row per CDR3 protein. The sample contains about 960,000 distinct CDR3 sequences, under 20% of which appear only once. This clonotype was picked up a small number of times. This chain connects TRBV6-1 to TRBJ2-7; D may correspond to TRBD1 or TRBD2 (5 bases each). The sample was blood, either unsorted or a sorted T cell fraction (not recorded which). The source of this sequence is a human donor who was either an allogeneic HSCT recipient or a stem cell or donor lymphocyte infusion donor (not recorded which). It is not recorded whose cells these are; they may come from a transplant donor. Here the CDR3 reads CASSRDRQSGQYF. The CDR3 nucleotides are TGTGCCAGCAGTCGGGACCGACAAAGCGGGCAGTACTTC.